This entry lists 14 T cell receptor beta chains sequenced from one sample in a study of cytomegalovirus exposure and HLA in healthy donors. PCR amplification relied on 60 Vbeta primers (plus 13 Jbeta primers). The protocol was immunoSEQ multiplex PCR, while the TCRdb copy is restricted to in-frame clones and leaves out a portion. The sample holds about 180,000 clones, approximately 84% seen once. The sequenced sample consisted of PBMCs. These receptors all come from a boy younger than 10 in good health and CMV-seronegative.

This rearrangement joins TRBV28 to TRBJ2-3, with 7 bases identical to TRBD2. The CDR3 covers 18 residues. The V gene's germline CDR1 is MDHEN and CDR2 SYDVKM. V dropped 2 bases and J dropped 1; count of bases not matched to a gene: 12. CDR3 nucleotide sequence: TGTGCCAGCAGTTTACGCCCCTTAAGCGGGACCCGCACAGATACGCAGTATTTT. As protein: CASSLRPLSGTRTDTQYF.

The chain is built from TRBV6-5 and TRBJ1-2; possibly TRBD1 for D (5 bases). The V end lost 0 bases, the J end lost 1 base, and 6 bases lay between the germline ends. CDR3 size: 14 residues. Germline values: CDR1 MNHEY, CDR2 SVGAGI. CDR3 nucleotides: TGTGCCAGCAGTTACTCGGGGCTTAACTATGGCTACACCTTC. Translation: CASSYSGLNYGYTF.

The CDR3 nucleotides read TGTGCCAGCAGCACTGGACAGGGAGGAGGGGACACTGAAGCTTTCTTT. It specifies CASSTGQGGGDTEAFF. This chain links TRBV5-6 with TRBJ1-1; 8 bases match TRBD1. There are 16 residues in the CDR3. The trim removed 4 bases at V and 3 bases at J, leaving 11 bases unmatched. CDR1 is SGHDT and CDR2 is YYEEEE in the germline V gene.

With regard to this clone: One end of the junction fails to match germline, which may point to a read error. The CDR3 loop is CSVQDRGGTNEKLFF. The CDR3 DNA reads TGCAGCGTTCAAGACAGGGGCGGAACTAATGAAAAACTGTTTTTT. The gene calls are TRBV29-1 and TRBJ1-4; 8 bases are shared with TRBD1. CDR3 length: 15 residues. CDR1 and CDR2 (germline): SQVTM, ANQGSEA.

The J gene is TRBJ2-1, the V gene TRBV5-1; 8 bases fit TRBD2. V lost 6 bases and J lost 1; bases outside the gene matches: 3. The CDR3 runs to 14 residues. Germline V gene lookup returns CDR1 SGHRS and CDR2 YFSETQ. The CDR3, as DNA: TGCGCCAGCACCACTAGCGGTTCCTACAATGAGCAGTTCTTC. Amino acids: CASTTSGSYNEQFF.

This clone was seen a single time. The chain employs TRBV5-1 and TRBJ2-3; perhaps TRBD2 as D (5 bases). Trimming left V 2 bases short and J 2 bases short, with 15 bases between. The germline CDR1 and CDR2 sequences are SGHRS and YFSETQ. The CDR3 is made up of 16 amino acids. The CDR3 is CASSFRSAEVTDTQYF. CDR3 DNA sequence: TGCGCCAGCAGCTTTCGATCAGCGGAAGTCACAGATACGCAGTATTTT. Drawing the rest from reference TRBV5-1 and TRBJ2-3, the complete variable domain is KAGVTQTPRYLIKTRGQQVTLSCSPISGHRSVSWYQQTPGQGLQFLFEYFSETQRNKGNFPGRFSGRQFSNSRSEMNVSTLELGDSALYLCASSFRSAEVTDTQYFGPGTRLTVL.

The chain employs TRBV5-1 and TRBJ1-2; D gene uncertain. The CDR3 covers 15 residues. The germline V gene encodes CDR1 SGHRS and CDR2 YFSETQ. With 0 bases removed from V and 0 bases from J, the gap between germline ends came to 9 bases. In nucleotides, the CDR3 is TGCGCCAGCAGCTTGGAGTCACAGTCTAACTATGGCTACACCTTC. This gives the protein CASSLESQSNYGYTF.

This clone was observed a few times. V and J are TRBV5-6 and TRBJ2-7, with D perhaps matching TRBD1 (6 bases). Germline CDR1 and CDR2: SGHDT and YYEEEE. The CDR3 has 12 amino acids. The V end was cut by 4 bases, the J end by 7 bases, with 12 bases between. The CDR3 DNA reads TGTGCCAGCAGCCGGACAGCCGGGGAGCAGTACTTC. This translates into CASSRTAGEQYF.

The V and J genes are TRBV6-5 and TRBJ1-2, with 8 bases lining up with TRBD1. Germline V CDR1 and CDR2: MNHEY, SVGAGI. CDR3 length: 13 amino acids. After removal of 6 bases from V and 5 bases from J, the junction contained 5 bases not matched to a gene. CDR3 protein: CASRSTGVYGYTF. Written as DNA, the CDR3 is TGTGCCAGCAGATCGACAGGGGTTTATGGCTACACCTTC.

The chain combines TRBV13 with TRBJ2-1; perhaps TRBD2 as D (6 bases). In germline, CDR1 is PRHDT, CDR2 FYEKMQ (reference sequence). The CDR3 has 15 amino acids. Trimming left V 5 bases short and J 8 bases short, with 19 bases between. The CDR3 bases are TGTGCCAGCAGCCCAACTAATCGGCCGGGGGATGAGCAGTTCTTC. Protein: CASSPTNRPGDEQFF.

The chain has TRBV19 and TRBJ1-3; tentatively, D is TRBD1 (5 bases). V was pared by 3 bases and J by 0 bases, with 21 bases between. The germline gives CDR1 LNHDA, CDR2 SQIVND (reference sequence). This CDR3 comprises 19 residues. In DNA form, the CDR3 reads TGTGCCAGTAGTATGATGGTTGCAGGGTCCCTCTTCTCTGGAAACACCATATATTTT. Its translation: CASSMMVAGSLFSGNTIYF.

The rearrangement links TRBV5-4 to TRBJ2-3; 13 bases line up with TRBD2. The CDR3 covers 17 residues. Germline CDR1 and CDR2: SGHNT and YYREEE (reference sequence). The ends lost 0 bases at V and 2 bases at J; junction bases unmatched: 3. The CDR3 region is CASSLGTSGRITDTQYF. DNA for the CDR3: TGTGCCAGCAGCTTGGGGACTAGCGGGAGAATCACAGATACGCAGTATTTT.

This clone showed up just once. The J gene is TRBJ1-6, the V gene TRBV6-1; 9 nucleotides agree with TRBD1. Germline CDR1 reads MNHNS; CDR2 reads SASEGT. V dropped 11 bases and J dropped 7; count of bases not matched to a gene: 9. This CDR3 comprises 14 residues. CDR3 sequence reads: CAVGQGSANSPLHF. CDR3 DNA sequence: TGTGCCGTGGGACAGGGATCGGCGAATTCACCCCTCCACTTT.

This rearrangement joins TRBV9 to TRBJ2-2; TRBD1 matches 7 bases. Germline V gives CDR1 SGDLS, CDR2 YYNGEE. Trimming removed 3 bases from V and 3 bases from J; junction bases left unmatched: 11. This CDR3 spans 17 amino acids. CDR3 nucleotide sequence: TGTGCCAGCAGCGATACACTAGGGGGCGCCTACACCGGGGAGCTGTTTTTT. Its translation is CASSDTLGGAYTGELFF.